The text below deals with one T cell receptor beta chain. Its antigen is currently unknown. RNA transcripts gave rise to amplified TCR beta CDR3 regions. With the HTBI primer set, the TCR CDR3 went through a first round of RT-PCR. Via MiXCR, TCRdb re-called the multiplex PCR reads, giving one row per CDR3 protein. Seen here are 500,000 to 600,000 distinct CDR3 sequences, approximately 48% observed once, and the top ten hold about 40%. V dropped 2 bases and J dropped 4; count of bases not matched to a gene: 7. Germline lookup yields CDR1 MNHEY and CDR2 SVGAGI. This CDR3 comprises 15 residues. Reasons for excluding patients were uncontrolled infection, other autoimmune disease, pregnancy or lactation. The data were taken from a study of T cells in Graves' hyperthyroidism and ophthalmopathy. Study results and limitations: Ophthalmopathy prediction by the model preceded onset by a median roughly 6 months. Clonotypes that were expanded in thyroid above 0.001 mostly appeared in blood too.

The source material was peripheral blood or thyroid tissue (not recorded which). This receptor was taken from an adult woman with Graves' disease, either hyperthyroidism or ophthalmopathy (not recorded which). The genes are TRBV6-5 and TRBJ2-7; 8 nucleotides align to TRBD2. The CDR3 coding sequence is TGTGCCAGCAGTTACGGGGGACTAGTAAGGTACGAGCAGTACTTC. It is translated as CASSYGGLVRYEQYF.